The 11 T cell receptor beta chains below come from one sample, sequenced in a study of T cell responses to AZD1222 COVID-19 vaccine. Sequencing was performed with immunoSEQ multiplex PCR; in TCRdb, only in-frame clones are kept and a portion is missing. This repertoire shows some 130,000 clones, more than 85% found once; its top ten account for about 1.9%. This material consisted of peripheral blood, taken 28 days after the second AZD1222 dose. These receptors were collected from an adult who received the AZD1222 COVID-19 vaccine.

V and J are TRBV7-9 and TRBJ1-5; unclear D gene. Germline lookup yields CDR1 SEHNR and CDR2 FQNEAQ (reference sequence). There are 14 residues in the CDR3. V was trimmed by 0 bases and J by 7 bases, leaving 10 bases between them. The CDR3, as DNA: TGTGCCAGCAGCTTAGCCCTCGAAGGACAGCCCCAGCATTTT. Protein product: CASSLALEGQPQHF. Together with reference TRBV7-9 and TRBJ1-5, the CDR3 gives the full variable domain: DTGVSQNPRHKITKRGQNVTFRCDPISEHNRLYWYRQTLGQGPEFLTYFQNEAQLEKSRLLSDRFSAERPKGSFSTLEIQRTEQGDSAMYLCASSLALEGQPQHFGDGTRLSIL.

CDR3 bases: TGTGCCAGCAGCCTCAGTCGGTACGAGCAGTACGTC. It is translated as CASSLSRYEQYV. V gene TRBV16 combines with J gene TRBJ2-7, with D unresolved. Trimming cost V 4 bases and J 4 bases, with 8 bases left between them. The CDR3 has 12 amino acids. Germline V gene sequence: CDR1 KGHSY, CDR2 FQNENV.

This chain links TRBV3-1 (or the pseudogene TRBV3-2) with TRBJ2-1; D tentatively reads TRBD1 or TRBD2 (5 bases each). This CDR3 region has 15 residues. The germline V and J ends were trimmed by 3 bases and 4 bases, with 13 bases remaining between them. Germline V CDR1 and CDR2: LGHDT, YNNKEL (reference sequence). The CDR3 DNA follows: TGTGCCAGCAGCCACAGGGTGGGGGTATACAATGAGCAGTTCTTC. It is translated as CASSHRVGVYNEQFF.

The CDR3 nucleotides are TGTGCCAGCAGTTTGTGGCGGGATACGCAGTATTTT. Protein product: CASSLWRDTQYF. The V gene is TRBV12-3 or TRBV12-4, the J gene TRBJ2-3; D is uncertain. The CDR3 consists of 12 residues. The V end was cut by 3 bases, the J end by 6 bases, with 7 bases between.

The CDR3, as DNA: TGTGCCAGCAGCCCTCGGGGCGGGAGTGGAACCGGGGAGCTGTTTTTT. Amino acids: CASSPRGGSGTGELFF. The J gene is TRBJ2-2, the V gene TRBV11-3, with 7 bases identical to TRBD2. The CDR3 runs 16 residues. After removal of 5 bases from V and 5 bases from J, the junction contained 11 bases not matched to a gene. CDR1 is SGHNT, CDR2 YENEEA, per germline.

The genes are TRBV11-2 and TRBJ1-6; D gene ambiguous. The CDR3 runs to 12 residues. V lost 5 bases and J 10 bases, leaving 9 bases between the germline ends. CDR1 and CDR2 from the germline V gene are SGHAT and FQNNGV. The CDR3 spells CASSQTPSPLHF. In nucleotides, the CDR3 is TGTGCCAGCAGCCAAACCCCCTCACCCCTCCACTTT.

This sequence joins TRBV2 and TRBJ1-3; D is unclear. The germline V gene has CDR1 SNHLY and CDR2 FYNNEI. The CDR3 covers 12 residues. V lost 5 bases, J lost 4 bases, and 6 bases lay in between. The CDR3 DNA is TGTGCCAGCAGTCTGGGGGGAAACACCATATATTTT. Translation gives CASSLGGNTIYF.

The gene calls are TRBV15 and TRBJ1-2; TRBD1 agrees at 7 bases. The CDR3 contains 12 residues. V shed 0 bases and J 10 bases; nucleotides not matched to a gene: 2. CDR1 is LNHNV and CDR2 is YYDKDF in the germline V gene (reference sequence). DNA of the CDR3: TGTGCCACCAGCAGAGATCAGGGGGACTACACCTTC. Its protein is CATSRDQGDYTF.

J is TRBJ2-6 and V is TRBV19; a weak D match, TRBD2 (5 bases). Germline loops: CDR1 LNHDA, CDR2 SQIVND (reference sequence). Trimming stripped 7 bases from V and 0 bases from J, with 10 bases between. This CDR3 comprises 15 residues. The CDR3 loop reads CASKRVDSGANVLTF. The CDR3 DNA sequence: TGTGCCAGTAAGAGGGTAGACTCTGGGGCCAACGTCCTGACTTTC.

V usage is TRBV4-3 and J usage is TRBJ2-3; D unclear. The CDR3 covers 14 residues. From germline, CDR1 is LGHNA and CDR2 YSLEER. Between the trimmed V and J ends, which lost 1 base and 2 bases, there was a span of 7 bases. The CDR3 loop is CASSQGRTTDTQYF. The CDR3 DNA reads TGCGCCAGCAGCCAAGGCAGAACCACAGATACGCAGTATTTT.

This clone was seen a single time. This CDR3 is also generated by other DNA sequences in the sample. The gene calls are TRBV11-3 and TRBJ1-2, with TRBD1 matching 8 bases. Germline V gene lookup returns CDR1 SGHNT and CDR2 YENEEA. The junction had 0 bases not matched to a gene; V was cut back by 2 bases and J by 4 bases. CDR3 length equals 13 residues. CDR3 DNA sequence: TGTGCCAGCAGCTTAACAGGGGGCTATGGCTACACCTTC. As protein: CASSLTGGYGYTF.